This TCR beta chain is drawn from a study of breast tumors, draining lymph nodes, adjacent tissues. Study-level findings and limits: Compared with lymph nodes, tumors were less diverse; compared with nontumor tissue, more. Luminal-like breast cancer showed significantly higher tumor–nontumor repertoire similarity than basal-like. The data were judged consistent with most tumor T cells coming from lymph node and expanding in tumor. The lymph node origin of tumor T cells was framed as consistent with a hypothesis, not demonstrated.

Each CDR3 protein gets one entry after TCRdb re-called the multiplex PCR reads with MiXCR. This table has 12,000 to 15,000 distinct CDR3 sequences, roughly 55% appearing once. This CDR3 is 14 amino acids long. From germline, CDR1 is SGHTA and CDR2 FQGNSA. V dropped 5 bases and J dropped 0 bases, with 10 bases sitting between them. Concerning this clonotype itself: Its specificity is not known.

The sample comprised tumor-adjacent breast tissue. This TCR was sampled from a female donor with breast cancer. Some clones in this sample may be carry-over from other donors' samples. V and J are TRBV7-2 and TRBJ2-5; D perhaps matches TRBD2 (5 bases). This chain's CDR3 is CASSPSSYQETQYF. The CDR3 DNA sequence: TGTGCCAGCAGCCCTAGCAGTTACCAAGAGACCCAGTACTTC.